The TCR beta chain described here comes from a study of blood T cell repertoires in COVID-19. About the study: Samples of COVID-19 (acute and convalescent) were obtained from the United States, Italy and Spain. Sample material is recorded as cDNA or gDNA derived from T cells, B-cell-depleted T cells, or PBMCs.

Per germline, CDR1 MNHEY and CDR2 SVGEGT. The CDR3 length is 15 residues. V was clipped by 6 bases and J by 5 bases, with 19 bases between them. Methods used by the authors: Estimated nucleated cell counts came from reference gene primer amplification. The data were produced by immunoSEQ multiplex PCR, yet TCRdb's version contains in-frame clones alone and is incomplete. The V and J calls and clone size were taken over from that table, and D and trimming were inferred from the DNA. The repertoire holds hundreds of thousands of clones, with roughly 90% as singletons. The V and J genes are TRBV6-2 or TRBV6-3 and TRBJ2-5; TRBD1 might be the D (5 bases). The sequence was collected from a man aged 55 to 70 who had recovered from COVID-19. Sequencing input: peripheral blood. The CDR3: CASSPSGAGGETQYF. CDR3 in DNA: TGTGCCAGCAGCCCGAGTGGGGCAGGTGGGGAGACCCAGTACTTC.